These 22 T cell receptor beta chains were sequenced from one sample in a study of T cells in Graves' hyperthyroidism and ophthalmopathy. Using RNA transcripts as the source, TCR beta CDR3 regions were amplified. A first-round RT-PCR of the TCR CDR3 used the HTBI primer set. TCRdb re-called the multiplex PCR reads through MiXCR, storing one row per CDR3 protein. The profile shows hundreds of thousands of distinct CDR3 sequences, over 12% of them singletons. Sequenced: blood. These receptors all stem from a man aged 50-60 years with Graves' ophthalmopathy.

Turning to this clonotype: Possible read error: a much larger clone is one base away. Without the conserved terminal phenylalanine or tryptophan, this CDR3 likely stems from a read error. The chain recombines TRBV11-3 with TRBJ1-1; TRBD1 is a possible D gene (5 bases). Germline CDR1 is SGHNT and CDR2 is YENEEA. Between the trimmed V and J ends, which lost 5 bases and 6 bases, there was a span of 19 bases. The CDR3 length is 15 residues. CDR3 sequence (DNA): TGTGCCAGCAGCCCTCAAAGTGGGGGGAAGTCTGAAGCTTTCCTT. Translated, it gives CASSPQSGGKSEAFL.

This clonotype has more than one count but fewer than ten. This sequence joins TRBV19 and TRBJ2-3; maybe TRBD2 (6 bases). The CDR3 covers 12 residues. Trimming pared 7 bases from V and 5 bases from J, leaving 10 bases between. In germline, CDR1 is LNHDA, CDR2 SQIVND (reference sequence). CDR3 sequence reads: CASTTAGDTQYF. In DNA form, the CDR3 reads TGTGCCAGTACGACAGCGGGAGATACGCAGTATTTT.

J is TRBJ2-7 and V is TRBV18, with TRBD2 identical over 10 bases. CDR3 length: 17 residues. From germline, CDR1 is KGHSH and CDR2 LQKENI. V was clipped by 3 bases and J by 1 base; unmatched bases: 9. DNA of the CDR3: TGTGCCAGCTCACCCTTGGGTACTAGCGGGACTTCCTACGAGCAGTACTTC. Amino acids: CASSPLGTSGTSYEQYF.

At least ten counts were recorded for this clonotype. This chain joins TRBV28 and TRBJ2-2; D is perhaps TRBD2 (6 bases). This CDR3 region has 13 residues. V lost 6 bases and J 6 bases, leaving 11 bases between the germline ends. From germline, CDR1 is MDHEN and CDR2 SYDVKM. The CDR3 sequence: CASRPTGAGELFF. The CDR3 DNA is TGTGCCAGCAGACCCACGGGAGCCGGGGAGCTGTTTTTT.

This clonotype was recorded a few times. With a much larger clone just one base away, this may be a read error. The chain is built from TRBV6-1 and TRBJ2-7; the D gene is possibly TRBD1 (6 bases). V lost 11 bases and J lost 0, with 17 bases in between. The CDR3 contains 14 residues. The germline gives CDR1 MNHNS, CDR2 SASEGT. CDR3 nucleotides: TGTGCCGGCACCAGGACAGTAAACTCCTACGAGCAGTACTTC. It translates to CAGTRTVNSYEQYF.

This clonotype was observed a handful of times. Here the CDR3 DNA reads TGTGCCAGCAGTTTAGGGCGGGCGCTCTCTGGAAACACCATATATTTT. Its translation: CASSLGRALSGNTIYF. The rearrangement uses TRBV12-3 or TRBV12-4 and TRBJ1-3; D gene uncertain. This CDR3 region has 16 residues. Between the trimmed V and J ends, which lost 1 base and 0 bases, there was a span of 10 bases.

This clonotype has more than one count but fewer than ten. The V gene is TRBV10-3, the J gene TRBJ2-3, with 10 bases lining up with TRBD2. The ends lost 3 bases at V and 3 bases at J; junction bases unmatched: 3. The CDR3 has 15 amino acids. Germline values: CDR1 ENHRY, CDR2 SYGVKD. The chain's CDR3 is CAISEVTSGTDTQYF. CDR3 nucleotide sequence: TGTGCCATCAGTGAAGTGACTAGCGGGACAGATACGCAGTATTTT.

V is TRBV30 and J is TRBJ1-3; D ambiguous. Germline V gene sequence: CDR1 GTSNPN, CDR2 SVGIG (reference sequence). The CDR3 runs 14 residues. Trimming stripped 2 bases from V and 0 bases from J, with 8 bases between. As DNA, the CDR3 is TGTGCCTGGAGTTCCGGAATCTCTGGAAACACCATATATTTT. It encodes CAWSSGISGNTIYF.

This clonotype was seen many times. J is TRBJ2-2 and V is TRBV2, with 11 nucleotides matching TRBD2. The junction had 0 bases not matched to a gene; V was cut back by 6 bases and J by 3 bases. CDR1 is SNHLY, CDR2 FYNNEI, per germline. This CDR3 has 14 residues. The CDR3 DNA reads as TGTGCCAGCAGACTAGCGGGAGACACCGGGGAGCTGTTTTTT. It codes for CASRLAGDTGELFF.

Notes on this clonotype: Being one base from a much bigger clone, this may be a read error. The chain uses TRBV11-2 and TRBJ2-1; 7 bases line up with TRBD1. The CDR3 has 14 residues. CDR1 is SGHAT, CDR2 FQNNGV, per germline. V shed 5 bases, J shed 10 bases, and the junction held 11 bases outside the gene matches. In DNA form, the CDR3 reads TGTGCCAGCAGCAAACGGGACAGTTCCTACGAGCAGTTCTTC. Encoded protein: CASSKRDSSYEQFF.

The table lists this clonotype with many counts. The V and J genes are TRBV7-9 and TRBJ2-7; D is possibly TRBD2 (5 bases). Trimming removed 5 bases at V and 7 bases at J, with 12 bases between. This CDR3 spans 12 amino acids. Looked up from germline, CDR1 is SEHNR and CDR2 is FQNEAQ (reference sequence). The CDR3 DNA sequence: TGTGCCAGCAGCCCCACTAGAGGGGAGCAGTACTTC. Translated, it gives CASSPTRGEQYF.

The sample holds many counts of this clonotype. V gene TRBV20-1 combines with J gene TRBJ2-1; 7 nucleotides align to TRBD1. This CDR3 contains 15 residues. J lost 8 bases, V lost 7 bases, and 17 bases had no gene match. The germline gives CDR1 DFQATT, CDR2 SNEGSKA (reference sequence). The CDR3 DNA sequence: TGCAGTGTTCCCAAAGGGGGCGCCTTTTACGATGAGCAGTTCTTC. It codes for CSVPKGGAFYDEQFF.

This chain connects TRBV5-5 to TRBJ2-3; 11 nucleotides line up with TRBD2. J lost 0 bases, V lost 4 bases, and 4 bases had no gene match. This CDR3 contains 16 residues. The germline CDR1 and CDR2 sequences are SGHKS and YYEKEE (reference sequence). This CDR3 reads CASSHRTSGSTDTQYF. The CDR3 DNA reads TGTGCCAGCAGCCATCGGACTAGCGGGAGCACAGATACGCAGTATTTT.

This clonotype was detected ten times or more. This chain joins TRBV7-2 and TRBJ2-5; D not resolved. The CDR3 is 13 residues long. CDR1 is SGHTA, CDR2 FQGNSA, per germline. V was cut by 1 base and J by 7 bases, with 10 bases left in between. CDR3 sequence: CASSLGSYGTQYF. CDR3 bases: TGTGCCAGCAGCTTAGGCAGCTACGGGACCCAGTACTTC.

The chain is built from TRBV12-3 or TRBV12-4 and TRBJ2-2, with 10 bases that match TRBD2. The length of the CDR3 is 15 residues. Trimming at V came to 5 bases and at J to 8 bases, leaving 8 bases not matched to a gene. The CDR3 bases are TGTGCCAGCAGTCAGCGGGAGGGCCTTCAGGGGGAGCTGTTTTTT. Encoded protein: CASSQREGLQGELFF.

There are many counts of this clonotype. The J gene is TRBJ1-4, the V gene TRBV12-3 or TRBV12-4; D call uncertain. This CDR3 contains 14 residues. Trimming left V 1 base short and J 6 bases short, with 9 bases between. The CDR3 DNA reads TGTGCCAGCAGTTTAGAGGGCGTCGATGAAAAACTGTTTTTT. Translation: CASSLEGVDEKLFF.

This clonotype was picked up a small number of times. A read error may account for a junction end that differs from germline. The V call is TRBV27, the J call TRBJ2-2, with D possibly being TRBD2 (5 bases). Germline V gene sequence: CDR1 MNHEY, CDR2 SMNVEV (reference sequence). This CDR3 has 14 amino acids. This CDR3 is CASSWTENTGEPFF. In DNA form, the CDR3 reads TGTGCCAGCAGTTGGACGGAGAACACCGGGGAGCCGTTTTTT.

The rearrangement uses TRBV12-3 or TRBV12-4 and TRBJ2-5, with D perhaps TRBD2 (6 bases). The germline V and J ends were trimmed by 6 bases and 5 bases, with 22 bases remaining between them. The CDR3 totals 16 residues. The CDR3 region has the DNA TGTGCCAGCAGCCCTAACGGAGGGGCCCTCGGTGAGACCCAGTACTTC. Its protein is CASSPNGGALGETQYF.

In this sample, this clonotype turned up many times. This chain connects TRBV18 to TRBJ2-7; D remains ambiguous. Trimming left V 3 bases short and J 2 bases short, with 11 bases between. Germline CDR1 is KGHSH and CDR2 is LQKENI. The CDR3 covers 14 residues. The CDR3, as DNA: TGTGCCAGCTCACCTATAGGCCTCACCTACGAGCAGTACTTC. Translation gives CASSPIGLTYEQYF.

This clonotype was found many times. The V call is TRBV5-1, the J call TRBJ2-1, with TRBD2 identical over 7 bases. Germline CDR1 and CDR2: SGHRS and YFSETQ. CDR3 length: 20 residues. V lost 0 bases to trimming and J lost 0 bases; unmatched junction nucleotides: 15. The CDR3: CASSLVSSALRESSYNEQFF. The CDR3 DNA sequence: TGCGCCAGCAGCTTGGTGTCTTCAGCTCTGCGGGAGAGCTCCTACAATGAGCAGTTCTTC.

V usage is TRBV20-1 and J usage is TRBJ2-5, with D hard to call. Per germline, CDR1 DFQATT and CDR2 SNEGSKA (reference sequence). The CDR3 contains 14 residues. V lost 2 bases to trimming and J lost 2 bases, with 12 bases between them. The CDR3: CSARTITLQETQYF. The DNA of the CDR3 is TGCAGTGCTAGAACGATAACCTTACAAGAGACCCAGTACTTC.

The V and J genes are TRBV7-6 and TRBJ1-3; TRBD1 matches at 7 bases. CDR1 is SGHVS and CDR2 is FNYEAQ in the germline V gene. This CDR3 region has 15 residues. The V segment lost 5 bases and the J segment 2 bases; nucleotides outside the gene matches: 6. The CDR3 DNA reads TGTGCCAGCAGCCTGGGACAGAACACTGGAAACACCATATATTTT. Translated, it gives CASSLGQNTGNTIYF.